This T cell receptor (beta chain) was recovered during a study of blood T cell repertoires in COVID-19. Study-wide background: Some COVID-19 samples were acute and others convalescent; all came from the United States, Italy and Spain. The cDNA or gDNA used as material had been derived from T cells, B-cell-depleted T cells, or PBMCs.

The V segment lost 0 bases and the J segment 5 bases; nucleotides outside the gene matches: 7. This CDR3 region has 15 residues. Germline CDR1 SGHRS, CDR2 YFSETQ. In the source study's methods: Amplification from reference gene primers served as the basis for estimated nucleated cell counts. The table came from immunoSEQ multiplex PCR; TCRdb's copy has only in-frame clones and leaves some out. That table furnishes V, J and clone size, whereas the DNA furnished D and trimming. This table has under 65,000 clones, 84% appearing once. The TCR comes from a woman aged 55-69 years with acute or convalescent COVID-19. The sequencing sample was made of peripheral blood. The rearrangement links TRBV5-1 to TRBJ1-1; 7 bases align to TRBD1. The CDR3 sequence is CASSLGPGGRTEAFF. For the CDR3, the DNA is TGCGCCAGCAGCTTGGGTCCAGGGGGTCGTACTGAAGCTTTCTTT. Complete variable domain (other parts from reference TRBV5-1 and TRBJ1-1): KAGVTQTPRYLIKTRGQQVTLSCSPISGHRSVSWYQQTPGQGLQFLFEYFSETQRNKGNFPGRFSGRQFSNSRSEMNVSTLELGDSALYLCASSLGPGGRTEAFFGQGTRLTVV.